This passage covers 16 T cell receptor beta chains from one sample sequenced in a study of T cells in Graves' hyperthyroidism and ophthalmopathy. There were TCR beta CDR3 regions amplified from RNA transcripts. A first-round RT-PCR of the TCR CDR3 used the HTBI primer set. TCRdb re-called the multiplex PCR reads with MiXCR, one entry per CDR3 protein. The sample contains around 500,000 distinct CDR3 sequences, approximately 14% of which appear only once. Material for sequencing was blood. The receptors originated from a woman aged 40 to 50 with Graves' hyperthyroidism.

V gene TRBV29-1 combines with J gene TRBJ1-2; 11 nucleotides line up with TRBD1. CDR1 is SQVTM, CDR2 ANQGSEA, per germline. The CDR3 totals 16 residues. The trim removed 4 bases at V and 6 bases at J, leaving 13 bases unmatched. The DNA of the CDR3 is TGCAGCGTTGGGCCGGACAGGGGGCTATTATCTGATGGCTACACCTTC. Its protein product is CSVGPDRGLLSDGYTF.

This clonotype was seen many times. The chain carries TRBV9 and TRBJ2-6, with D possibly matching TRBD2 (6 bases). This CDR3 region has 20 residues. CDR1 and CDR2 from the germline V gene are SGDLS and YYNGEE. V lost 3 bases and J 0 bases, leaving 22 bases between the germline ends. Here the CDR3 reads CASSEALAPFNISGANVLTF. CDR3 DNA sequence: TGTGCCAGCAGCGAGGCCCTAGCGCCGTTTAATATCTCTGGGGCCAACGTCCTGACTTTC.

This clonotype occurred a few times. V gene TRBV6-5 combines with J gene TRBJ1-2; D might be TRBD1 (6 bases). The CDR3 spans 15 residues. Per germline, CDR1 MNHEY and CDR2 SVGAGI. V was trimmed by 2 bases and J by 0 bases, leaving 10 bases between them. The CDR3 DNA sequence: TGTGCCAGCAGTTACGACAGGCTAGCTAACTATGGCTACACCTTC. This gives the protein CASSYDRLANYGYTF.

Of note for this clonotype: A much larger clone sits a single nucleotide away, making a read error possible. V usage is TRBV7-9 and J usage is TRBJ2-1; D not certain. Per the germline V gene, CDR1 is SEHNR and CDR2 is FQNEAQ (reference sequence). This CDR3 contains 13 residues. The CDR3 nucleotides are TGTGCAGACAAGGAGAAGGGCTACAATGAGCAGTTCTTC. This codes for CADKEKGYNEQFF.

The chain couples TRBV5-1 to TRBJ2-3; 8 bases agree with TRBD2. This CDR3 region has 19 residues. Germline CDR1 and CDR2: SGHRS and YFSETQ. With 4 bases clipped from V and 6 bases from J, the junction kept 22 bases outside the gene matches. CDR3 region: CASSPQVTQSGSREDTQYF. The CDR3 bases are TGCGCCAGCAGCCCCCAGGTGACCCAAAGCGGGAGTAGGGAGGATACGCAGTATTTT.

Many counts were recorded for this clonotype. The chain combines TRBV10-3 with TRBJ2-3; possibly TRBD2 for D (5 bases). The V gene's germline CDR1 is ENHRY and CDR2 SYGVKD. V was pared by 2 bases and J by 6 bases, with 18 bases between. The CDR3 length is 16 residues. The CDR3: CAISEVRVSYLDTQYF. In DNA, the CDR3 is TGTGCCATCAGTGAGGTGCGGGTTTCCTATTTGGATACGCAGTATTTT.

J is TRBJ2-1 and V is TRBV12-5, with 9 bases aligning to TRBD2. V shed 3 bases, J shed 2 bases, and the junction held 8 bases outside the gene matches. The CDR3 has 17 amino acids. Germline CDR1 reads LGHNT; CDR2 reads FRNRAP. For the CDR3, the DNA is TGTGCTAGTGGTTTAGGTGGGCTAGCGGGGCCCTACAATGAGCAGTTCTTC. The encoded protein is CASGLGGLAGPYNEQFF.

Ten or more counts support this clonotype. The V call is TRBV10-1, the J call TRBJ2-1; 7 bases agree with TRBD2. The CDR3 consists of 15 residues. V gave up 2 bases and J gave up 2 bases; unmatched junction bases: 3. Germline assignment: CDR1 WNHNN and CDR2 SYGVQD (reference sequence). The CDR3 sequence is CASSEGGSAYNEQFF. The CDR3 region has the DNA TGCGCCAGCAGTGAGGGCGGGAGTGCCTACAATGAGCAGTTCTTC.

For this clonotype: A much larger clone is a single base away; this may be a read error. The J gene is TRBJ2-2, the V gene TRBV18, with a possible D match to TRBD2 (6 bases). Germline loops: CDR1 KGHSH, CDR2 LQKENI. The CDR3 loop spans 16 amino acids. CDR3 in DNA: TGTGCCAGCACACCTGGGACTCAACTGAACACCGGGGAGCTGTTTTTT. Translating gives CASTPGTQLNTGELFF.

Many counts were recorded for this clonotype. CDR3 amino acids: CASSLAPGNTEAFF. Written as DNA, the CDR3 is TGTGCCAGCAGTTTAGCGCCGGGGAACACTGAAGCTTTCTTT. J is TRBJ1-1 and V is TRBV12-3 or TRBV12-4; D is undetermined. Deletions cut 0 bases from V and 1 base from J, with 6 bases between. The CDR3 loop spans 14 amino acids.

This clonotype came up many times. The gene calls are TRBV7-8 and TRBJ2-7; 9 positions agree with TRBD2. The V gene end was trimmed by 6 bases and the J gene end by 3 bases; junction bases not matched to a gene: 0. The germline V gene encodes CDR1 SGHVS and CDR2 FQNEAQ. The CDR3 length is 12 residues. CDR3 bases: TGTGCCAGCAGAGCGGGGGGCTACGAGCAGTACTTC. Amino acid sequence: CASRAGGYEQYF.

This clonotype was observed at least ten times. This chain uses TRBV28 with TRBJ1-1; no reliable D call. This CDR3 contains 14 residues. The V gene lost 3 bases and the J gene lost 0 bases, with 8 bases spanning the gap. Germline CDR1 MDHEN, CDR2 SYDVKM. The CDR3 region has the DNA TGTGCCAGCAGTTTCTCCCGGATGAACACTGAAGCTTTCTTT. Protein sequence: CASSFSRMNTEAFF. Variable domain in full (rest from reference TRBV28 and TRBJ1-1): DVKVTQSSRYLVKRTGEKVFLECVQDMDHENMFWYRQDPGLGLRLIYFSYDVKMKEKGDIPEGYSVSREKKERFSLILESASTNQTSMYLCASSFSRMNTEAFFGQGTRLTVV.

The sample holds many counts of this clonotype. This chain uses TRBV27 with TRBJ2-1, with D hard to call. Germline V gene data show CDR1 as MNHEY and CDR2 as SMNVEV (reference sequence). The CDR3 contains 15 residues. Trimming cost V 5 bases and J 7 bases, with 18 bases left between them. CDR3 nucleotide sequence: TGTGCCAGCAGTCTCAAGATCGGCCCTGGGAATGAGCAGTTCTTC. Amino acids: CASSLKIGPGNEQFF.

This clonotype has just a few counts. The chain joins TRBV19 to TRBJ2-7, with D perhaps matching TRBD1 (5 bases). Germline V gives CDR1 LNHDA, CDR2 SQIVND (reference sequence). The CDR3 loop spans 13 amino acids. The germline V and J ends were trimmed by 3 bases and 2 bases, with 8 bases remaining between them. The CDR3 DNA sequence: TGTGCCAGTAGTATGACAGCCGCCTACGAGCAGTACTTC. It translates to CASSMTAAYEQYF.

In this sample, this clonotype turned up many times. The CDR3 coding sequence is TGCGCCAGCAGCTTGAAGACAGGTTGGTCTGAAGCTTTCTTT. Residues: CASSLKTGWSEAFF. This chain joins TRBV5-1 and TRBJ1-1; the D gene is possibly TRBD1 (6 bases). Germline values: CDR1 SGHRS, CDR2 YFSETQ. This CDR3 contains 14 residues. Trimming stripped 1 base from V and 6 bases from J, with 13 bases between. Full variable domain (outside the CDR3, taken from reference TRBV5-1 and TRBJ1-1): KAGVTQTPRYLIKTRGQQVTLSCSPISGHRSVSWYQQTPGQGLQFLFEYFSETQRNKGNFPGRFSGRQFSNSRSEMNVSTLELGDSALYLCASSLKTGWSEAFFGQGTRLTVV.

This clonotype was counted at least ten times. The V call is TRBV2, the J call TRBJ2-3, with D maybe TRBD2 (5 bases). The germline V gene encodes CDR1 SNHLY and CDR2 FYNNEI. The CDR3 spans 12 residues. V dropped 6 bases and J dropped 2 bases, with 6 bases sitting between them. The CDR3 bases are TGTGCCAGCAGGGACTCCACAGATACGCAGTATTTT. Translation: CASRDSTDTQYF.